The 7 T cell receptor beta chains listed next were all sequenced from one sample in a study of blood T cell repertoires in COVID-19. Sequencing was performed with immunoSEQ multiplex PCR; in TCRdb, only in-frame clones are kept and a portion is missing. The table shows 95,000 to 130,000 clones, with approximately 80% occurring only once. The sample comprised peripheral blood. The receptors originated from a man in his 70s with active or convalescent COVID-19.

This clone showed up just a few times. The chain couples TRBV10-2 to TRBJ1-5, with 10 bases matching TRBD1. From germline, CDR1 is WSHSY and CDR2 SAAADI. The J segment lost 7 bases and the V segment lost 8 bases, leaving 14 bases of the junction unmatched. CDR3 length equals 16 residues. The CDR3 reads CASSGQGNEGGQPQHF. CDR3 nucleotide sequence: TGCGCCAGCTCGGGACAGGGGAACGAGGGAGGGCAGCCCCAGCATTTT.

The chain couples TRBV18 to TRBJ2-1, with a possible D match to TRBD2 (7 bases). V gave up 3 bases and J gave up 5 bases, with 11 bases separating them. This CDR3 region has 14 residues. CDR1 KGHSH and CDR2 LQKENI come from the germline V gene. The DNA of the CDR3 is TGTGCCAGCTCACCTCCGGGGGGCGACAATGAGCAGTTCTTC. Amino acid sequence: CASSPPGGDNEQFF.

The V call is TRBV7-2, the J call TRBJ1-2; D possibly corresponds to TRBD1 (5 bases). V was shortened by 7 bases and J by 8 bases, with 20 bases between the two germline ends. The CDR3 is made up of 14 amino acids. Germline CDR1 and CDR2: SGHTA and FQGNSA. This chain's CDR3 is CASTTISTVLGYTF. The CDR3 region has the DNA TGTGCCAGCACCACAATTTCGACAGTATTAGGCTACACCTTC.

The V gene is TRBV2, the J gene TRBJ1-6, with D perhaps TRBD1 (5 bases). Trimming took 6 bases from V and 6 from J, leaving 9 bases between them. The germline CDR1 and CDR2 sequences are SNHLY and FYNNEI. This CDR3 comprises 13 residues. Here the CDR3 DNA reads TGTGCCAGCAGGACTGGGGCTAATTCACCCCTCCACTTT. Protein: CASRTGANSPLHF.

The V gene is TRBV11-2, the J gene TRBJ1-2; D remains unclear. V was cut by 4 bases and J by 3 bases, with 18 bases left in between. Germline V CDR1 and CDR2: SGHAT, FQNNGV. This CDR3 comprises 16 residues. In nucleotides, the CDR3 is TGTGCCAGCAGCTCCACCCCAGGTCGAACGGACTATGGCTACACCTTC. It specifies CASSSTPGRTDYGYTF.

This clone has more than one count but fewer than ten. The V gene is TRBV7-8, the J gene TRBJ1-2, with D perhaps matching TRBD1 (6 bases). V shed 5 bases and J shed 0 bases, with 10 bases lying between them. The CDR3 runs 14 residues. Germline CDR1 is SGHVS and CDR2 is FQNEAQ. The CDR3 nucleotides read TGTGCCAGCAGCCAACGGACAGCTAACTATGGCTACACCTTC. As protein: CASSQRTANYGYTF. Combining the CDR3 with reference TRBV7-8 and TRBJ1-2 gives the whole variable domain GAGVSQSPRYKVAKRGQDVALRCDPISGHVSLFWYQQALGQGPEFLTYFQNEAQLDKSGLPSDRFFAERPEGSVSTLKIQRTQQEDSAVYLCASSQRTANYGYTFGSGTRLTVV.

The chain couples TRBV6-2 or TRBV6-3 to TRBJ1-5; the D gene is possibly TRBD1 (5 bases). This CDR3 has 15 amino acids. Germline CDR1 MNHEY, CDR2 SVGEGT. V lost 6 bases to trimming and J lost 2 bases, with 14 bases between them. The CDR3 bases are TGTGCCAGCAGCACCCAGGGATGGGGCAATCAGCCCCAGCATTTT. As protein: CASSTQGWGNQPQHF.